A single sample is the source of the 3 T cell receptor beta chains below, sequenced in a study of T cell changes during pregnancy in multiple sclerosis. The protocol was immunoSEQ multiplex PCR, while the TCRdb copy is restricted to in-frame clones and leaves out a portion. The profile shows 85,000 to 90,000 clones, approximately 90% of them singletons. Source: peripheral blood, taken in the first trimester of pregnancy. The receptors stem from a female donor in good health, enrolled as a control in a pregnancy study.

The genes are TRBV6-1 and TRBJ1-5; the match to TRBD1 covers 11 bases. The V and J ends lost 10 bases and 6 bases, in that order; junction bases with no gene match: 5. This CDR3 spans 13 amino acids. Germline CDR1 is MNHNS and CDR2 is SASEGT. Here the CDR3 DNA reads TGTGCCACTTGGACAGGGGGCTTTCAGCCCCAGCATTTT. Translation gives CATWTGGFQPQHF.

The genes are TRBV5-6 and TRBJ2-5, with a weak D call TRBD1 (5 bases). Trimming shortened V by 6 bases and J by 2 bases, and 17 bases separated the two germline ends. Germline V gene sequence: CDR1 SGHDT, CDR2 YYEEEE. This CDR3 comprises 15 residues. In DNA, the CDR3 is TGTGCCAGCAACTGGAAAGGGGCAGGGCAAGAGACCCAGTACTTC. It yields the protein CASNWKGAGQETQYF.

This chain uses TRBV7-2 with TRBJ2-3, with 8 bases matching TRBD2. V gave up 1 base and J gave up 2 bases; unmatched junction bases: 11. Germline CDR1 reads SGHTA; CDR2 reads FQGNSA. The CDR3 runs to 18 residues. CDR3 sequence reads: CASSLVAGGGTNTDTQYF. The CDR3, as DNA: TGTGCCAGCAGCTTAGTTGCGGGAGGTGGGACTAACACAGATACGCAGTATTTT.